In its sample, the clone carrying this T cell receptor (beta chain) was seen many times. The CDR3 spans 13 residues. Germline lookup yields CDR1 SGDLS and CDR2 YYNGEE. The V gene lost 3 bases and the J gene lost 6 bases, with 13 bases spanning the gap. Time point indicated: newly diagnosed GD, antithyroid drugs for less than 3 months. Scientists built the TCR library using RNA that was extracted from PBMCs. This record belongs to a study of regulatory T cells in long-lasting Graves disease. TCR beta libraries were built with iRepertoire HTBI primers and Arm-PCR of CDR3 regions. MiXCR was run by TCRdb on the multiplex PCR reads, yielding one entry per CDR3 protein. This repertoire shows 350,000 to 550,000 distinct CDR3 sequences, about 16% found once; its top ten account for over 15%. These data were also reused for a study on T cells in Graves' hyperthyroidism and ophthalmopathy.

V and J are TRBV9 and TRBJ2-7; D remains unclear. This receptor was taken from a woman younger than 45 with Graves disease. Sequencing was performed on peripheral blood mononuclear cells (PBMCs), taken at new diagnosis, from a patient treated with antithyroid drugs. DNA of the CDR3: TGTGCCAGCAGCGCCCGACCCGCCGGCGAGCAGTACTTC. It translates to CASSARPAGEQYF.